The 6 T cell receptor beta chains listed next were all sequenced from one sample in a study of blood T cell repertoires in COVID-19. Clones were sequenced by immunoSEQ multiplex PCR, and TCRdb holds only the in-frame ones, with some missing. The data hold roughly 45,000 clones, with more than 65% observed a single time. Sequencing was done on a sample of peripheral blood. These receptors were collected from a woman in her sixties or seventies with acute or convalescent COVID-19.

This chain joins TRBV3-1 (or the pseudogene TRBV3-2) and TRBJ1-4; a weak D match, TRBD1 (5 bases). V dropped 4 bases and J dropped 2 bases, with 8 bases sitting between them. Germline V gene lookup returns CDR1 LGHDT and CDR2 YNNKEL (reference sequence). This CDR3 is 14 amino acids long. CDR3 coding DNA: TGTGCCAGCAGCCTGGGGGGGACTAATGAAAAACTGTTTTTT. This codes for CASSLGGTNEKLFF.

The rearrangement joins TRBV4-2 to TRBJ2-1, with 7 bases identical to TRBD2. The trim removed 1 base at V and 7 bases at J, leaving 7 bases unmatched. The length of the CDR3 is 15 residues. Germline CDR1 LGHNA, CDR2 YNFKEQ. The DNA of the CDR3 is TGTGCCAGCAGCCAAGGAACTAGCGAGAGTAATGAGCAGTTCTTC. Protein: CASSQGTSESNEQFF.

CDR3 sequence: CASSASRGGRTGELFF. The CDR3 DNA reads TGTGCCAGCAGCGCCTCGCGGGGGGGCAGGACCGGGGAGCTGTTTTTT. The rearrangement uses TRBV9 and TRBJ2-2; 9 bases line up with TRBD2. CDR1 and CDR2 (germline): SGDLS, YYNGEE. CDR3 size: 16 residues. Trimming cost V 3 bases and J 5 bases; bases outside gene matches: 8.

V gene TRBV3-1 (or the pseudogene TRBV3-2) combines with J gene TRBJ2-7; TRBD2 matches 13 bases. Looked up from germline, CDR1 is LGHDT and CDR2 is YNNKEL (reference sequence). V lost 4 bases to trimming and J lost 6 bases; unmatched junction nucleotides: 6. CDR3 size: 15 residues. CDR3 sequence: CASSPTSGGTGEQYF. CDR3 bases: TGTGCCAGCAGCCCGACTAGCGGGGGGACGGGCGAGCAGTACTTC.

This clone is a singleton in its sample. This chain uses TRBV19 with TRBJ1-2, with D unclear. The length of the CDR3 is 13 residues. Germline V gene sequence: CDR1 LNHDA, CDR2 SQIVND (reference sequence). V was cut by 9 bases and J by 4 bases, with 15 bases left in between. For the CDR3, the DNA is TGTGCCAGCAAAACACAAAATGCCTATGGCTACACCTTC. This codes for CASKTQNAYGYTF.

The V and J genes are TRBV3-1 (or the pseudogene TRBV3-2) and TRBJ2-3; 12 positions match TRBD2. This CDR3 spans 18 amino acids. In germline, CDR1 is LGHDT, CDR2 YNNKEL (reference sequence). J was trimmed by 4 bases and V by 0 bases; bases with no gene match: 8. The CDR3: CASSQESSGGAGADTQYF. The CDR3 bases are TGTGCCAGCAGCCAAGAATCTAGCGGGGGGGCCGGAGCAGATACGCAGTATTTT.